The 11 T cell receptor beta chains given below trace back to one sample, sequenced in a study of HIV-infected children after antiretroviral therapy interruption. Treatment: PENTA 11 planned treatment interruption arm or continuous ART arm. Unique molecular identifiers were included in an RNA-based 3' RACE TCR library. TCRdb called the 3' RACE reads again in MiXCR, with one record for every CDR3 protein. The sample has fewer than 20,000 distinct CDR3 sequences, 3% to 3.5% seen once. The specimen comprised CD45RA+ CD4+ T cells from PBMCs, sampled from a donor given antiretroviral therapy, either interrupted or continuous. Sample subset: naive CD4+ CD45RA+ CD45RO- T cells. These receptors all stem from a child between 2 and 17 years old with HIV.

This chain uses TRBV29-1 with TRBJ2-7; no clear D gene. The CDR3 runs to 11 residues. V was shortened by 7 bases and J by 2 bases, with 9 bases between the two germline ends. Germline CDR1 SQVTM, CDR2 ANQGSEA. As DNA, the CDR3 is TGCAGCGCGCTCATAGCCTACGAGCAGTACTTC. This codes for CSALIAYEQYF.

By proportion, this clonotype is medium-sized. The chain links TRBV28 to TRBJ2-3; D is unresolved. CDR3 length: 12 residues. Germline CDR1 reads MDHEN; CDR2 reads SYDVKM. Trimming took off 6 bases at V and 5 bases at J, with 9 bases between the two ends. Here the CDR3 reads CASSRRRDTQYF. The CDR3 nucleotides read TGTGCCAGCAGCCGTAGGCGAGATACGCAGTATTTT.

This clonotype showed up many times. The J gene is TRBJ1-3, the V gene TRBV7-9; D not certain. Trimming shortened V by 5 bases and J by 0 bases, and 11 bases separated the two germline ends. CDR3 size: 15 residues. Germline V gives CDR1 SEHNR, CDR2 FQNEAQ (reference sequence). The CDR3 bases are TGTGCCAGCAGCCATGAGGACCGCTCTGGAAACACCATATATTTT. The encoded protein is CASSHEDRSGNTIYF.

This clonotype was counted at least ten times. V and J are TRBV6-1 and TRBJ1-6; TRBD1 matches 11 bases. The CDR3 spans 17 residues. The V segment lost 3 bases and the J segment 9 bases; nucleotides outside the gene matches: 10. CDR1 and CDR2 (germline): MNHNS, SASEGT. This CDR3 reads CASSEAGTGGSISPLHF. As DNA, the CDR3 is TGTGCCAGCAGTGAGGCCGGGACAGGGGGATCGATTTCACCCCTCCACTTT.

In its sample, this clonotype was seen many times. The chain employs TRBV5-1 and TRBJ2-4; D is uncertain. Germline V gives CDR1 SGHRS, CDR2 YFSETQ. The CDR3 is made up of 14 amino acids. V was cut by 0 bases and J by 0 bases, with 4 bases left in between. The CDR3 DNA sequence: TGCGCCAGCAGCTTGGAAGTAGCCAAAAACATTCAGTACTTC. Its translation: CASSLEVAKNIQYF.

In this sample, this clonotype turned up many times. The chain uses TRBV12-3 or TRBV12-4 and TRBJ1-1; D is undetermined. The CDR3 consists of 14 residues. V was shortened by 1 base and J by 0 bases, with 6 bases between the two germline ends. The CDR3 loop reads CASSLDRLNTEAFF. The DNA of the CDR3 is TGTGCCAGCAGTTTAGACAGATTGAACACTGAAGCTTTCTTT.

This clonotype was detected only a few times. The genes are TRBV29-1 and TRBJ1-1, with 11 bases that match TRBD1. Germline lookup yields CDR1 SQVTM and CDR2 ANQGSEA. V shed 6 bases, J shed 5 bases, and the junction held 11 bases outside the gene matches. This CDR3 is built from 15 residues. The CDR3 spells CSVAGTGGPKTEAFF. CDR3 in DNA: TGCAGCGTCGCCGGGACAGGGGGTCCGAAAACTGAAGCTTTCTTT.

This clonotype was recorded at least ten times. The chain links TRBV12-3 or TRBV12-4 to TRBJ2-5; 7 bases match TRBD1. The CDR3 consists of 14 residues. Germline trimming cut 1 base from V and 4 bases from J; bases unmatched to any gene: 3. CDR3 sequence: CASSLGQGVETQYF. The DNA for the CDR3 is TGTGCCAGCAGTTTAGGGCAGGGGGTAGAGACCCAGTACTTC.

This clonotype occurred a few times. CDR3 in DNA: TGCGCCAGCAGCCCTGGCCCTTCGACGGGCGGTTTATTGACCCTCCACTTT. Its translation is CASSPGPSTGGLLTLHF. The rearrangement joins TRBV5-1 to TRBJ1-6; D gene unclear. Trimming cost V 4 bases and J 14 bases, with 28 bases left between them. The CDR3 is made up of 17 amino acids. Germline V lookup: CDR1 SGHRS, CDR2 YFSETQ.

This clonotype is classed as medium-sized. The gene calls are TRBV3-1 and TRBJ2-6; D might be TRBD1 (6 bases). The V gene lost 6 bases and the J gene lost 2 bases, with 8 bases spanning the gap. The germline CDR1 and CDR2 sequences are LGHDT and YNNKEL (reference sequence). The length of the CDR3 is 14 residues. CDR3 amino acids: CASRRTAGANVLTF. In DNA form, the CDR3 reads TGTGCCAGCAGAAGGACAGCTGGGGCCAACGTCCTGACTTTC.

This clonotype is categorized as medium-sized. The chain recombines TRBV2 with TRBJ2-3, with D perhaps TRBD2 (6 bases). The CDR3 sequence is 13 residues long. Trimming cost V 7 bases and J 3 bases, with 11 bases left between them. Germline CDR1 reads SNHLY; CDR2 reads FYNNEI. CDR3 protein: CASTGRSTDTQYF. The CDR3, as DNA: TGTGCCAGCACGGGGAGGAGTACAGATACGCAGTATTTT.